This T cell receptor (beta chain) comes out of a study of blood T cell repertoires in COVID-19. Across the study: Sites in the United States, Italy and Spain provided acute and convalescent COVID-19 samples. PBMCs, B-cell-depleted T cells, or T cells were the source of the cDNA or gDNA that made up the material.

Original data processing: Amplification of reference gene primers provided the estimated nucleated cell counts. Sequencing used immunoSEQ multiplex PCR; TCRdb keeps in-frame clones, though not all of them. V and J calls and clone size follow that table, whereas D and trimming were derived from the DNA. The sample records 200,000 to 250,000 clones, approximately 79% being singletons. The CDR3 consists of 15 residues. Trimming left V 4 bases short and J 6 bases short, with 16 bases between. This clonotype originated in a woman aged 80 or over with active or convalescent COVID-19. The sample consisted of peripheral blood. The rearrangement uses TRBV5-3 and TRBJ1-4; D unresolved. TRBV5-3 is recorded as an ORF, its role being uncertain. Here the CDR3 reads CARSLADSRYEKLFF. The CDR3 bases are TGTGCCAGAAGCCTGGCGGACTCGAGGTATGAAAAACTGTTTTTT.